This T cell receptor beta chain comes out of a study of blood T cell repertoires in COVID-19. At the level of the study: The cDNA or gDNA used as material had been derived from T cells, B-cell-depleted T cells, or PBMCs.

Libraries were prepared by immunoSEQ multiplex PCR; TCRdb keeps only in-frame clonotypes and omits some of them. The table records roughly 41,000 clones, over 80% of them present only once. Deletions cut 3 bases from V and 1 base from J, with 16 bases between. This CDR3 comprises 17 residues. Germline CDR1 reads SGHTA; CDR2 reads FQGNSA. Sequenced: peripheral blood. The TCR was taken from a woman at least 80 years old with acute or convalescent COVID-19. The chain joins TRBV7-2 to TRBJ1-5; weak D call: TRBD1 (5 bases). The CDR3 protein is CASSFSPQGGSNQPQHF. The CDR3 DNA reads TGTGCCAGCAGCTTTTCTCCGCAGGGTGGGAGCAATCAGCCCCAGCATTTT.